This T cell receptor (beta chain) comes out of a study of cytomegalovirus exposure and HLA in healthy donors. V lost 4 bases and J 6 bases, leaving 13 bases between the germline ends. Germline V CDR1 and CDR2: KGHSH, LQKENI. This CDR3 spans 13 amino acids. The PCR used 60 Vbeta and 13 Jbeta primers. Authors' methods: In a later analysis, 75 million to 85 million unique TCR beta chains included roughly 11 million shared by two or more donors. TCRdb keeps only in-frame clones here, not all; method: immunoSEQ multiplex PCR. V and J calls plus clone size are reproduced from that table; the DNA served to infer D and trimming. The data hold roughly 250,000 clones, with about 80% observed a single time.

The source material was PBMCs. The sequence was obtained from a girl aged 2 to 10 in good health and CMV-seronegative. The chain employs TRBV18 and TRBJ2-7; the D is unclear. The DNA of the CDR3 is TGTGCCAGCTCACTTACGGGTCCCACCGAGCAGTACTTC. This sequence encodes CASSLTGPTEQYF.